This paragraph covers one T cell receptor (beta chain) sequence. Original analysis: Reference gene primer amplification yielded estimated nucleated cell counts. Profiling relied on immunoSEQ multiplex PCR, and the TCRdb table lists in-frame clones only, not all of them. V and J calls plus clone size are reproduced from that table; the DNA served to infer D and trimming. The table includes around 400,000 clones, roughly 90% detected once. Participants reported their clinical history, and cohort assignment relied on those reports. The data originate from a study of blood T cell repertoires in COVID-19. Across the study: There were acute and convalescent COVID-19 samples, and they came from the United States, Italy and Spain. The cDNA or gDNA used as material had been derived from T cells, B-cell-depleted T cells, or PBMCs.

This CDR3 has 15 residues. Germline CDR1 and CDR2: LGHDT and YNNKEL (reference sequence). V dropped 0 bases and J dropped 4 bases, with 9 bases sitting between them. The sequenced sample consisted of PBMCs or T cells enriched from blood (not recorded which). V gene TRBV3-1 (or the pseudogene TRBV3-2) combines with J gene TRBJ2-2, with D maybe TRBD1 (6 bases). This receptor was identified in a woman aged 30 to 39 who had recovered from COVID-19. DNA of the CDR3: TGTGCCAGCAGCCAAGATGTAGGGGGCACCGGGGAGCTGTTTTTT. Protein: CASSQDVGGTGELFF.